Each of the 32 T cell receptor beta chains below was sequenced from the same sample in a study of CD8 T cells in ankylosing spondylitis. Overall study findings and caveats: A TCR beta motif of fewer than 10 highly homologous variants seemed to mark ankylosing spondylitis blood.

These receptors' targets are unknown. TCRdb recomputed calls from the 5' RACE reads with MiXCR, one row per CDR3 protein. The sample records around 220,000 distinct CDR3 sequences, around 16% being singletons. Sequencing input: blood, either unsorted or a sorted T cell fraction (not recorded which). The receptors shown here come from a male donor with ankylosing spondylitis.

Only a few counts were recorded for this clonotype. The chain is built from TRBV4-3 and TRBJ2-7; no clear D gene. The germline V gene has CDR1 LGHNA and CDR2 YSLEER. The CDR3 sequence is 13 residues long. Trimming removed 3 bases at V and 2 bases at J, with 8 bases between. The CDR3 nucleotides are TGCGCCAGCAGCCAGGAACTTACCTACGAGCAGTACTTC. Its translation is CASSQELTYEQYF.

The sample holds a few counts of this clonotype. V gene TRBV2 combines with J gene TRBJ2-5, with TRBD2 identical over 8 bases. The V segment lost 0 bases and the J segment 3 bases; nucleotides outside the gene matches: 6. This CDR3 has 16 residues. Germline loops: CDR1 SNHLY, CDR2 FYNNEI. CDR3 protein: CASSEASPAGEETQYF. The CDR3 bases are TGTGCCAGCAGTGAAGCGTCCCCAGCGGGAGAAGAGACCCAGTACTTC.

This clonotype was observed a few times. The chain recombines TRBV3-1 with TRBJ2-2, with D perhaps assigned TRBD1 or TRBD2 (6 bases each). With 3 bases removed from V and 2 bases from J, the gap between germline ends came to 16 bases. Germline lookup yields CDR1 LGHDT and CDR2 YNNKEL (reference sequence). CDR3 length equals 17 residues. The CDR3 loop is CASSHREGEVNTGELFF. CDR3 DNA: TGTGCCAGCAGCCATCGTGAGGGGGAGGTAAACACCGGGGAGCTGTTTTTT.

This clonotype was picked up many times. The rearrangement uses TRBV7-8 and TRBJ1-4, with 8 bases lining up with TRBD1. The V segment lost 5 bases and the J segment 3 bases; nucleotides outside the gene matches: 2. The germline CDR1 and CDR2 sequences are SGHVS and FQNEAQ. This CDR3 contains 14 residues. The CDR3 sequence is CASSQGAANEKLFF. In DNA form, the CDR3 reads TGTGCCAGCAGCCAGGGGGCGGCTAATGAAAAACTGTTTTTT.

The genes are TRBV4-2 and TRBJ2-3; 12 nucleotides match TRBD2. In germline, CDR1 is LGHNA, CDR2 YNFKEQ. CDR3 length: 20 amino acids. After removal of 3 bases from V and 2 bases from J, the junction contained 15 bases not matched to a gene. The CDR3 DNA follows: TGTGCCAGCAGCCATCGAGGCTCGGCTAGCGGGGGGGCTGTCACAGATACGCAGTATTTT. This encodes CASSHRGSASGGAVTDTQYF.

This clonotype was observed a few times. The chain has TRBV27 and TRBJ1-2; possibly TRBD1 for D (6 bases). V was cut by 6 bases and J by 7 bases, with 15 bases left in between. The CDR3 spans 13 residues. In germline, CDR1 is MNHEY, CDR2 SMNVEV (reference sequence). Here the CDR3 DNA reads TGTGCCAGCAGGAATACAGGGTACTTTGGCTACACCTTC. Protein sequence: CASRNTGYFGYTF.

The genes are TRBV7-9 and TRBJ2-7, with TRBD2 identical over 9 bases. Per germline, CDR1 SEHNR and CDR2 FQNEAQ (reference sequence). Germline trimming cut 1 base from V and 1 base from J; bases unmatched to any gene: 5. This CDR3 is built from 16 residues. CDR3 loop: CASSLVAGVLSYEQYF. The CDR3 DNA follows: TGTGCCAGCAGCTTAGTAGCGGGAGTGCTATCCTACGAGCAGTACTTC.

Ten or more counts support this clonotype. The V call is TRBV4-2, the J call TRBJ1-1, with 8 bases identical to TRBD1. The length of the CDR3 is 17 residues. Germline V gives CDR1 LGHNA, CDR2 YNFKEQ. Trimming took 0 bases from V and 5 from J; bases not matched to a gene: 11. CDR3: CASSQEADRVGFTEAFF. The CDR3, as DNA: TGTGCCAGCAGCCAAGAGGCGGACAGGGTCGGGTTTACTGAAGCTTTCTTT.

This clonotype was picked up a small number of times. The chain combines TRBV5-1 with TRBJ2-3; 8 positions match TRBD1. This CDR3 contains 16 residues. Germline CDR1 SGHRS, CDR2 YFSETQ. Germline trimming cut 1 base from V and 5 bases from J; bases unmatched to any gene: 9. The CDR3 nucleotides are TGCGCCAGCAGCTTGACACAAGGACAGGGAGGAGATACGCAGTATTTT. It yields the protein CASSLTQGQGGDTQYF.

V usage is TRBV5-5 and J usage is TRBJ2-7; 7 nucleotides agree with TRBD2. This CDR3 region has 14 residues. The J segment lost 0 bases and the V segment lost 6 bases, leaving 6 bases of the junction unmatched. Germline assignment: CDR1 SGHKS and CDR2 YYEKEE (reference sequence). The CDR3 reads CASTFLAASYEQYF. The CDR3 DNA is TGTGCCAGCACCTTTCTAGCGGCCTCCTACGAGCAGTACTTC.

J is TRBJ2-2 and V is TRBV5-1; tentatively, D is TRBD2 (7 bases). The CDR3 spans 19 residues. The germline V and J ends were trimmed by 0 bases and 1 base, with 19 bases remaining between them. The V gene's germline CDR1 is SGHRS and CDR2 YFSETQ. The CDR3 region is CASSLAGGLDVENTGELFF. The CDR3, as DNA: TGCGCCAGCAGCTTGGCCGGGGGGCTTGATGTGGAGAACACCGGGGAGCTGTTTTTT.

This clonotype occurred many times. The chain employs TRBV12-3 or TRBV12-4 and TRBJ2-1, with TRBD1 as a possible D gene (5 bases). The CDR3 spans 15 residues. Trimming removed 1 base from V and 2 bases from J, with 9 bases in between. Here the CDR3 DNA reads TGTGCCAGCAGTTTAGGGCTAGGGGCCTACAATGAGCAGTTCTTC. This translates into CASSLGLGAYNEQFF.

The rearrangement links TRBV12-3 or TRBV12-4 to TRBJ2-1; 9 nucleotides match TRBD1. Trimming at V came to 7 bases and at J to 15 bases, leaving 22 bases not matched to a gene. The CDR3 is 16 amino acids. The DNA for the CDR3 is TGTGCCAGCACCCCCCTGGGGACAGGGTCGTTCGGGATTCGGTTCTTC. Translating gives CASTPLGTGSFGIRFF.

This clonotype was found many times. The chain combines TRBV28 with TRBJ2-1; D might be TRBD2 (5 bases). The V end lost 3 bases, the J end lost 6 bases, and 12 bases lay between the germline ends. The CDR3 contains 14 residues. CDR1 is MDHEN, CDR2 SYDVKM, per germline. The CDR3: CASSFEEATNEQFF. CDR3 coding DNA: TGTGCCAGCAGTTTCGAGGAGGCTACCAATGAGCAGTTCTTC.

There are many counts of this clonotype. The chain couples TRBV4-1 to TRBJ2-2; 9 bases are a match to TRBD1. The CDR3 runs 16 residues. From germline, CDR1 is MGHRA and CDR2 YSYEKL. Trimming cost V 1 base and J 1 base; bases outside gene matches: 1. The CDR3 is CASSQAGQGNTGELFF. CDR3 sequence (DNA): TGCGCCAGCAGCCAAGCGGGACAGGGGAACACCGGGGAGCTGTTTTTT.

This chain connects TRBV28 to TRBJ2-7; 7 bases are shared with TRBD2. The CDR3 is 14 amino acids. The germline CDR1 and CDR2 sequences are MDHEN and SYDVKM. Trimming cost V 8 bases and J 0 bases; bases outside gene matches: 7. The CDR3 sequence: CASHSGGSSYEQYF. CDR3 nucleotides: TGTGCCAGCCATTCGGGCGGGAGCTCCTACGAGCAGTACTTC.

The chain carries TRBV4-3 and TRBJ2-1; 10 bases are shared with TRBD2. Germline V lookup: CDR1 LGHNA, CDR2 YSLEER. J was trimmed by 10 bases and V by 4 bases; bases with no gene match: 22. CDR3 length equals 19 residues. The CDR3 spells CASSRPGTSETLELGEQFF. The CDR3 region has the DNA TGCGCCAGCAGCCGCCCCGGGACTAGCGAAACCCTCGAGTTGGGGGAGCAGTTCTTC.

A few counts support this clonotype. This may come from a read error, since a much larger clone is one base off. V usage is TRBV15 and J usage is TRBJ2-7; TRBD2 matches at 7 bases. The CDR3 extends over 12 amino acids. Trimming took 1 base from V and 6 from J; bases not matched to a gene: 0. Germline loops: CDR1 LNHNV, CDR2 YYDKDF (reference sequence). The CDR3 loop reads CATSRASGEQYF. CDR3 nucleotides: TGTGCCACCAGCAGAGCTAGCGGCGAGCAGTACTTC. Full variable domain (outside the CDR3, taken from reference TRBV15 and TRBJ2-7): DAMVIQNPRYQVTQFGKPVTLSCSQTLNHNVMYWYQQKSSQAPKLLFHYYDKDFNNEADTPDNFQSRRPNTSFCFLDIRSPGLGDTAMYLCATSRASGEQYFGPGTRLTVT.

J is TRBJ2-1 and V is TRBV20-1, with D tentatively TRBD2 (6 bases). This CDR3 is built from 14 residues. The germline CDR1 and CDR2 sequences are DFQATT and SNEGSKA (reference sequence). V lost 2 bases and J lost 2, with 10 bases in between. The CDR3 sequence: CSARSGGAYNEQFF. The CDR3 DNA sequence: TGCAGTGCTAGATCAGGAGGGGCCTACAATGAGCAGTTCTTC.

This chain connects TRBV7-9 to TRBJ2-2; D call uncertain. This CDR3 comprises 14 residues. Germline CDR1 SEHNR, CDR2 FQNEAQ (reference sequence). V lost 10 bases to trimming and J lost 0 bases, with 12 bases between them. The CDR3 nucleotides are TGTGCCAAATTCGCCACCCCGAACACCGGGGAGCTGTTTTTT. Translating it yields CAKFATPNTGELFF.

This clonotype came up many times. V gene TRBV5-6 combines with J gene TRBJ2-1; 8 nucleotides agree with TRBD2. The CDR3 totals 14 residues. The germline V gene has CDR1 SGHDT and CDR2 YYEEEE. Unmatched junction bases numbered 5, after V lost 2 bases and J lost 7 bases. CDR3 nucleotide sequence: TGTGCCAGCAGCTTCCGGGAGGGGAGGAATGAGCAGTTCTTC. Residues: CASSFREGRNEQFF.

V and J are TRBV13 and TRBJ2-5; D possibly corresponds to TRBD1 (6 bases). Germline V gene lookup returns CDR1 PRHDT and CDR2 FYEKMQ (reference sequence). Trimming took off 0 bases at V and 5 bases at J, with 13 bases between the two ends. The CDR3 is made up of 15 amino acids. CDR3: CASSLGLQGVETQYF. In DNA form, the CDR3 reads TGTGCCAGCAGCTTAGGACTACAGGGCGTCGAGACCCAGTACTTC. The variable domain in full, with the rest retrieved from reference TRBV13 and TRBJ2-5, is AAGVIQSPRHLIKEKRETATLKCYPIPRHDTVYWYQQGPGQDPQFLISFYEKMQSDKGSIPDRFSAQQFSDYHSELNMSSLELGDSALYFCASSLGLQGVETQYFGPGTRLLVL.

This clonotype has at least ten counts. The chain joins TRBV12-3 or TRBV12-4 to TRBJ2-7; 11 bases are a match to TRBD1. Germline trimming cut 3 bases from V and 3 bases from J; bases unmatched to any gene: 1. The CDR3 has 14 residues. CDR3 sequence (DNA): TGTGCCAGCAGTTTCGGGACAGGGGGCTACGAGCAGTACTTC. It codes for CASSFGTGGYEQYF.

This clonotype was found a few times. The chain has TRBV12-3 or TRBV12-4 and TRBJ2-3; unclear D gene. The CDR3 has 14 residues. Trimming stripped 1 base from V and 4 bases from J, with 9 bases between. In DNA, the CDR3 is TGTGCCAGCAGTTTAGTGCCAGACTCAGATACGCAGTATTTT. Translated: CASSLVPDSDTQYF.

This clonotype was observed a few times. The chain uses TRBV7-6 and TRBJ2-3; tentative D call: TRBD1 (6 bases). The CDR3 extends over 15 amino acids. V was pared by 2 bases and J by 4 bases, with 13 bases between. Germline CDR1 SGHVS, CDR2 FNYEAQ. The CDR3 nucleotides read TGTGCCAGCAGCTTACATCCGGACAGCCCAGATACGCAGTATTTT. The encoded protein is CASSLHPDSPDTQYF.

Ten or more counts support this clonotype. The CDR3 protein is CASSLEGSLGTDTQYF. The CDR3 coding sequence is TGTGCCAGCAGCTTAGAGGGTAGCTTAGGCACAGATACGCAGTATTTT. The chain employs TRBV11-2 and TRBJ2-3; the D is unclear. The CDR3 covers 16 residues. The V and J ends lost 0 bases and 1 base respectively, with 11 bases between them. CDR1 is SGHAT and CDR2 is FQNNGV in the germline V gene.

This clonotype was found a few times. The rearrangement links TRBV29-1 to TRBJ2-7, with 12 bases lining up with TRBD2. CDR3 length equals 13 residues. Germline V gene sequence: CDR1 SQVTM, CDR2 ANQGSEA. Losses at the gene ends were 4 bases for V and 4 bases for J; bases not matched to a gene: 2. Written as DNA, the CDR3 is TGCAGCGTTGGACTAGCGGGAGCGTACGAGCAGTACTTC. Translation gives CSVGLAGAYEQYF.

The V gene is TRBV7-3, the J gene TRBJ2-5; either TRBD1 or TRBD2 may fit D (6 bases each). The CDR3 contains 13 residues. V was trimmed by 5 bases and J by 4 bases, leaving 11 bases between them. The germline V gene has CDR1 SGHTA and CDR2 FQGTGA. Written as DNA, the CDR3 is TGTGCCAGCAGCCCATCGGGGGCAGAGACCCAGTACTTC. Translation: CASSPSGAETQYF.

This clonotype was counted only a few times. This chain links TRBV6-1 with TRBJ2-7, with D perhaps TRBD2 (5 bases). This CDR3 contains 14 residues. Germline V gives CDR1 MNHNS, CDR2 SASEGT. V dropped 3 bases and J dropped 2 bases, with 11 bases sitting between them. The CDR3 DNA reads as TGTGCCAGCAGTGAGTTTGAGGGTGCCTACGAGCAGTACTTC. The encoded protein is CASSEFEGAYEQYF.

The V gene is TRBV12-3 or TRBV12-4, the J gene TRBJ2-1; 8 bases are a match to TRBD1. The CDR3 consists of 19 residues. V lost 5 bases, J lost 8 bases, and 23 bases stayed unmatched. The CDR3 is CASSLSLRTGTPPAHEQFF. Here the CDR3 DNA reads TGTGCCAGCAGTCTATCACTAAGGACAGGGACGCCCCCCGCGCATGAGCAGTTCTTC.

The J gene is TRBJ2-3, the V gene TRBV7-3, with 9 bases fitting TRBD2. The V and J ends lost 2 bases and 5 bases, in that order; junction bases with no gene match: 5. Germline V lookup: CDR1 SGHTA, CDR2 FQGTGA. The CDR3 consists of 15 residues. The CDR3 sequence is CASSLAGGLKDTQYF. For the CDR3, the DNA is TGTGCCAGCAGCTTAGCGGGAGGGCTGAAAGATACGCAGTATTTT.

This chain uses TRBV6-1 with TRBJ2-7; D gene ambiguous. V lost 3 bases, J lost 0 bases, and 12 bases lay in between. CDR1 is MNHNS, CDR2 SASEGT, per germline. There are 15 residues in the CDR3. The chain's CDR3 is CASSEVGGSSYEQYF. The CDR3 DNA follows: TGTGCCAGCAGTGAGGTCGGCGGAAGCTCCTACGAGCAGTACTTC.